These T cell receptor beta chains were read from a single sample in a study of chemoradiotherapy in HPV16-positive cancers. Sequenced by immunoSEQ multiplex PCR; TCRdb stores in-frame clones only, minus some. The table has roughly 6,000 clones, 79% seen once. The material was tumor tissue, obtained from a patient who underwent chemoradiotherapy. Receptors originate from a human donor with HPV-associated anogenital cancer. Each CDR3 is given with its conserved first and last residue. A D gene is named only where the DNA matches it firmly. Expanded clones are given a class, and other clones once, few, many or no size at all.

j_call: TRBJ1-6
d_call: .
v_call: TRBV6-1
clone_size: .
cdr3_nt: TGTGCCAGCAGTGTTCGGGCAGGAAATAATTCACCCCTCCACTTT
cdr3_aa: CASSVRAGNNSPLHF

j_call: TRBJ2-1
d_call: TRBD1
v_call: TRBV18
clone_size: .
cdr3_nt: TGTGCCAGCTCACAAAGGGACAGGGCCTACAATGAGCAGTTCTTC
cdr3_aa: CASSQRDRAYNEQFF

j_call: TRBJ2-1
d_call: .
v_call: TRBV7-8
clone_size: .
cdr3_nt: TGTGCCAGCAGCTTAGCGGGGTACTACAATGAGCAGTTCTTC
cdr3_aa: CASSLAGYYNEQFF

j_call: TRBJ1-3
d_call: .
v_call: TRBV4-3
clone_size: .
cdr3_nt: TGCGCCAGCAGCCAAGAAACAGGGATATCTGGCCTGAACACCATATATTTT
cdr3_aa: CASSQETGISGLNTIYF

j_call: TRBJ2-5
d_call: .
v_call: TRBV5-4
clone_size: .
cdr3_nt: TGTGCCAGCAGCTTCGGGGAAACGAGAGAGACCCAGTACTTC
cdr3_aa: CASSFGETRETQYF

j_call: TRBJ2-1
d_call: .
v_call: TRBV28
clone_size: .
cdr3_nt: TGTGCCAGCAGACGCGGAGACCCGATGAGGTCCTACAATGAGCAGTTCTTC
cdr3_aa: CASRRGDPMRSYNEQFF

j_call: TRBJ2-3
d_call: .
v_call: TRBV5-1
clone_size: .
cdr3_nt: TGCGCCAGCAGCTTGGGGGCGGAAGGGACAGATACGCAGTATTTT
cdr3_aa: CASSLGAEGTDTQYF

j_call: TRBJ1-1
d_call: TRBD1
v_call: TRBV19
clone_size: .
cdr3_nt: TGTGCCAGTAGGCCGGGACAGGGGACGGGCACTGAAGCTTTCTTT
cdr3_aa: CASRPGQGTGTEAFF

j_call: TRBJ2-6
d_call: .
v_call: TRBV11-2
clone_size: .
cdr3_nt: TGTGCCAGCAGCGTAAGGAGAGGGGGCTCTGGGGCCAACGTCCTGACTTTC
cdr3_aa: CASSVRRGGSGANVLTF

j_call: TRBJ2-3
d_call: .
v_call: TRBV4-3
clone_size: .
cdr3_nt: TGCGCCAGCAGCCAAGATTGGGATAGACAAAGGCTTACGCAGTATTTT
cdr3_aa: CASSQDWDRQRLTQYF

j_call: TRBJ2-3
d_call: .
v_call: TRBV4-1
clone_size: .
cdr3_nt: TGCGCCAGCAGCCAAGACAAGTGGCAGGGGACCACAGATACGCAGTATTTT
cdr3_aa: CASSQDKWQGTTDTQYF

j_call: TRBJ2-7
d_call: .
v_call: TRBV7-9
clone_size: .
cdr3_nt: TGTGCCAGCAGTTCCCAGGGGACCTTACGAGAGCAGTACTTC
cdr3_aa: CASSSQGTLREQYF

j_call: TRBJ2-7
d_call: .
v_call: TRBV2
clone_size: .
cdr3_nt: TGTGCCAGCAGTGACCGGGACAACTACGAGCAGTACTTC
cdr3_aa: CASSDRDNYEQYF

j_call: TRBJ1-5
d_call: TRBD1
v_call: TRBV19
clone_size: few
cdr3_nt: TGTGCCAGTAGTAAGCAGGGGGCAGATAGTCAGCCCCAGCATTTT
cdr3_aa: CASSKQGADSQPQHF

j_call: TRBJ1-1
d_call: .
v_call: TRBV19
clone_size: .
cdr3_nt: TGTGCCAGTAGCCAAGAACGGAAGGACACTGAAGCTTTCTTT
cdr3_aa: CASSQERKDTEAFF

j_call: TRBJ2-1
d_call: TRBD1
v_call: TRBV11-3
clone_size: once
cdr3_nt: TGTGCCAGCAGCTTAAGGACAGGGACGGCAGGGGAGCAGTTCTTC
cdr3_aa: CASSLRTGTAGEQFF

j_call: TRBJ2-1
d_call: .
v_call: TRBV7-9
clone_size: .
cdr3_nt: TGTGCCAGCAGCACCCGACTAGACGGCGAGCAGTTCTTC
cdr3_aa: CASSTRLDGEQFF

j_call: TRBJ1-2
d_call: .
v_call: TRBV5-6
clone_size: .
cdr3_nt: TGTGCCAGCAGCTCCCCGACAGCCCAGGGGTATGGCTACACCTTC
cdr3_aa: CASSSPTAQGYGYTF

j_call: TRBJ1-1
d_call: .
v_call: TRBV2
clone_size: .
cdr3_nt: TGTGCCAGCAGTGAAGCGGGGTGGAGTGCCATTACTGAAGCTTTCTTT
cdr3_aa: CASSEAGWSAITEAFF

j_call: TRBJ1-2
d_call: .
v_call: TRBV7-9
clone_size: .
cdr3_nt: TGTGCCAGCAGTACCCAGGGTGCTGGTGGCTACACCTTC
cdr3_aa: CASSTQGAGGYTF

j_call: TRBJ1-4
d_call: TRBD1
v_call: TRBV7-3
clone_size: few
cdr3_nt: TGTGCCAGCAGCACGGGACAGGGTGAAAAACTGTTTTTT
cdr3_aa: CASSTGQGEKLFF

j_call: TRBJ1-2
d_call: TRBD1
v_call: TRBV7-2
clone_size: .
cdr3_nt: TGTGCCAGCAGCTGGACAGGCGAGGGCTACACCTTC
cdr3_aa: CASSWTGEGYTF

j_call: TRBJ2-5
d_call: .
v_call: TRBV6-5
clone_size: .
cdr3_nt: TGTGCCAGCAGTATTCTAGGCCAAGAGACCCAGTACTTC
cdr3_aa: CASSILGQETQYF

j_call: TRBJ2-2
d_call: TRBD2
v_call: TRBV7-2
clone_size: .
cdr3_nt: TGTGCCAGCAGCTTCGGGACTAGGACCGGGGAGCTGTTTTTT
cdr3_aa: CASSFGTRTGELFF

j_call: TRBJ2-3
d_call: TRBD1
v_call: TRBV13
clone_size: .
cdr3_nt: TGTGCCAGCAGCTTTCAGGGACAGCCTAGCACAGATACGCAGTATTTT
cdr3_aa: CASSFQGQPSTDTQYF

j_call: TRBJ1-1
d_call: .
v_call: TRBV7-8
clone_size: once
cdr3_nt: TGTGCCAGCAGCTTAGCGCGATCAGGGGAGGTTGAAGCTTTCTTT
cdr3_aa: CASSLARSGEVEAFF

j_call: TRBJ1-6
d_call: .
v_call: TRBV7-3
clone_size: once
cdr3_nt: TGTGCCAGCAGCTTAAATATGGCCGGGCCTAGTTCACCCCTCCACTTT
cdr3_aa: CASSLNMAGPSSPLHF

j_call: TRBJ1-1
d_call: TRBD1
v_call: TRBV11-2
clone_size: .
cdr3_nt: TGTGCCAGCAGCAACAGGGGAGGGGACACTGAAGCTTTCTTT
cdr3_aa: CASSNRGGDTEAFF

j_call: TRBJ1-2
d_call: .
v_call: TRBV7-2
clone_size: .
cdr3_nt: TGTGCCAGCAGCGATTACCTGAGTTCGGGGTATGGCTACACCTTC
cdr3_aa: CASSDYLSSGYGYTF

j_call: TRBJ1-2
d_call: .
v_call: TRBV9
clone_size: .
cdr3_nt: TGTGCCAGCAGCACAGGACAGTCATATAACTATGGCTACACCTTC
cdr3_aa: CASSTGQSYNYGYTF

j_call: TRBJ1-1
d_call: .
v_call: TRBV10-3
clone_size: .
cdr3_nt: TGTGCCGCCAAGGGTACAGGGAGGGCTGAAGCTTTCTTT
cdr3_aa: CAAKGTGRAEAFF

j_call: TRBJ1-5
d_call: .
v_call: TRBV4-1
clone_size: .
cdr3_nt: TGCGCCAGCAGCCAAGATCCCGGGCGGCTAATCGAACAGCCCCAGCATTTT
cdr3_aa: CASSQDPGRLIEQPQHF

j_call: TRBJ1-3
d_call: .
v_call: TRBV28
clone_size: .
cdr3_nt: TGTGCCAGCAGCACCGACACAGGGACTGGAAACACCATATATTTT
cdr3_aa: CASSTDTGTGNTIYF

j_call: TRBJ1-4
d_call: .
v_call: TRBV18
clone_size: .
cdr3_nt: TGTGCCAGCTCACCTCCCGGTCTGAATGAAAAACTGTTTTTT
cdr3_aa: CASSPPGLNEKLFF

j_call: TRBJ2-7
d_call: .
v_call: TRBV6-1
clone_size: .
cdr3_nt: TGTGCCAGCAGTGAAGCGTCCGGGTTCTCCTACGAGCAGTACTTC
cdr3_aa: CASSEASGFSYEQYF

j_call: TRBJ1-6
d_call: .
v_call: TRBV6-4
clone_size: .
cdr3_nt: TGTGCCAGCAGTGAGGCAGAAAATTCACCCCTCCACTTT
cdr3_aa: CASSEAENSPLHF

j_call: TRBJ1-1
d_call: TRBD1
v_call: TRBV5-1
clone_size: .
cdr3_nt: TGCGCCAGCAGCTTAGGGGTTTGGGGACAGGGGCCGCTCGACGAATGGAACACTGAAGCTTTCTTT
cdr3_aa: CASSLGVWGQGPLDEWNTEAFF

j_call: TRBJ2-7
d_call: .
v_call: TRBV2
clone_size: .
cdr3_nt: TGTGCCAGCAGTGAAGGAGAGACAGTCTACGAGCAGTACTTC
cdr3_aa: CASSEGETVYEQYF

j_call: TRBJ2-6
d_call: .
v_call: TRBV5-4
clone_size: .
cdr3_nt: TGTGCCAGCAGCCCCCAATCTGGGGCCAACGTCCTGACTTTC
cdr3_aa: CASSPQSGANVLTF

j_call: TRBJ1-1
d_call: TRBD1
v_call: TRBV2
clone_size: .
cdr3_nt: TGTGCCAGCAGAAAAGGAGGGGGCGACGCTTTCTTT
cdr3_aa: CASRKGGGDAFF

j_call: TRBJ2-3
d_call: .
v_call: TRBV28
clone_size: .
cdr3_nt: TGTGCCAGCAGCCTCGTGGGGATCACAGATACGCAGTATTTT
cdr3_aa: CASSLVGITDTQYF

j_call: TRBJ1-5
d_call: TRBD1
v_call: TRBV6-4
clone_size: .
cdr3_nt: TGTGCCAGCAGTGATGCCCCCGGGACAGGGCCCCAGCATTTT
cdr3_aa: CASSDAPGTGPQHF

j_call: TRBJ2-3
d_call: TRBD2
v_call: TRBV7-2
clone_size: .
cdr3_nt: TGTGCCAGCAGCTTAGGGATCCTAGCGGGGGGATACACAGATACGCAGTATTTT
cdr3_aa: CASSLGILAGGYTDTQYF

j_call: TRBJ2-5
d_call: TRBD2
v_call: TRBV7-9
clone_size: .
cdr3_nt: TGTGCCAGCAGCCCAACGACTAGCAGCGGGGGCCCTAGGACCCAGTACTTC
cdr3_aa: CASSPTTSSGGPRTQYF

j_call: TRBJ1-3
d_call: TRBD1
v_call: TRBV5-4
clone_size: .
cdr3_nt: TGTGCCAGCAGCTTGGCCGTAGGGGGCGACGGAAACACCATATATTTT
cdr3_aa: CASSLAVGGDGNTIYF

j_call: TRBJ2-3
d_call: .
v_call: TRBV30
clone_size: once
cdr3_nt: TGTGCCTGGAATCGAGGATCGTCAGATACGCAGTATTTT
cdr3_aa: CAWNRGSSDTQYF

j_call: TRBJ1-1
d_call: .
v_call: TRBV4-1
clone_size: .
cdr3_nt: TGCGCCAGCAGCCAAGAAGGCGGTGAAGGGGTGGCGAACACTGAAGCTTTCTTT
cdr3_aa: CASSQEGGEGVANTEAFF

j_call: TRBJ1-5
d_call: .
v_call: TRBV30
clone_size: .
cdr3_nt: TGTGCCTGGAGTATGGGGGAAAATCAGCCCCAGCATTTT
cdr3_aa: CAWSMGENQPQHF

j_call: TRBJ1-1
d_call: .
v_call: TRBV5-4
clone_size: .
cdr3_nt: TGTGCCAGCAGCCCCGAGCACAGCCACACTGAAGCTTTCTTT
cdr3_aa: CASSPEHSHTEAFF

j_call: TRBJ2-5
d_call: TRBD2
v_call: TRBV30
clone_size: .
cdr3_nt: TGTGCCTGGAGTGTTGGGGGGGTAGTGGCCCAGTACTTC
cdr3_aa: CAWSVGGVVAQYF

j_call: TRBJ1-6
d_call: TRBD1
v_call: TRBV2
clone_size: .
cdr3_nt: TGTGCCAGCAGATCGAGACAGGGAGGGGATTCACCCCTCCACTTT
cdr3_aa: CASRSRQGGDSPLHF

j_call: TRBJ2-5
d_call: TRBD1
v_call: TRBV18
clone_size: .
cdr3_nt: TGTGCCAGCTCAGTACAGGGGGAAGAGACCCAGTACTTC
cdr3_aa: CASSVQGEETQYF

j_call: TRBJ1-2
d_call: .
v_call: TRBV7-9
clone_size: .
cdr3_nt: TGTGCCAGCAGCCCAGGGTTCCAAGCCTTCTATGGCTACACCTTC
cdr3_aa: CASSPGFQAFYGYTF

j_call: TRBJ1-1
d_call: .
v_call: TRBV11-2
clone_size: .
cdr3_nt: TGTGCCAGCAGCTTAGCCGGGACAAGTCGTGAAGCTTTCTTT
cdr3_aa: CASSLAGTSREAFF

j_call: TRBJ2-2
d_call: .
v_call: TRBV2
clone_size: .
cdr3_nt: TGTGCCAGCAGCCTTCACAGGGACGGGGAGCTGTTTTTT
cdr3_aa: CASSLHRDGELFF